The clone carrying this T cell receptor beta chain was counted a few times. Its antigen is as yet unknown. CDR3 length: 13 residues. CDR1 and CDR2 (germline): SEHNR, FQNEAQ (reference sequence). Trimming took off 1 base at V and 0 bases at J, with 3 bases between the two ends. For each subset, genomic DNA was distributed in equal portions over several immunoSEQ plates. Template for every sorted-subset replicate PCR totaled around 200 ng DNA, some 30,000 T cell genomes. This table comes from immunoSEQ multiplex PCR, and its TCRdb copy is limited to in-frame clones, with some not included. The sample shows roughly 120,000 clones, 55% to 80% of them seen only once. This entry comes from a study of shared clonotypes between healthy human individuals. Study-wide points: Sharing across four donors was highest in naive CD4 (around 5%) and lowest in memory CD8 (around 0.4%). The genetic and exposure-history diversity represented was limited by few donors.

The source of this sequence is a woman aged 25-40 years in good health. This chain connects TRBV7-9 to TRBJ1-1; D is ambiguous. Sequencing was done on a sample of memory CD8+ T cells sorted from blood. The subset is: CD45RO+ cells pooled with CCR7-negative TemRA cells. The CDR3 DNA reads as TGTGCCAGCAGCTTAGTCATGAACACTGAAGCTTTCTTT. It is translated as CASSLVMNTEAFF. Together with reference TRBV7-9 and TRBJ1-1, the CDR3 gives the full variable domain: DTGVSQNPRHKITKRGQNVTFRCDPISEHNRLYWYRQTLGQGPEFLTYFQNEAQLEKSRLLSDRFSAERPKGSFSTLEIQRTEQGDSAMYLCASSLVMNTEAFFGQGTRLTVV.